This T cell receptor beta chain was profiled in a study of T-cell reconstitution after alpha-beta-depleted transplantation in children. General study results and limits: The authors attributed T-cell counts and diversity one year after transplant mostly to newly produced T cells. In patients about two months after transplant, alpha-beta T cells reportedly arose from several hundred expanded graft clones.

V gave up 4 bases and J gave up 0 bases, with 13 bases separating them. The CDR3 is 16 residues long. Per the germline V gene, CDR1 is PRHDT and CDR2 is FYEKMQ (reference sequence). This clonotype occurred a few times. Its antigen is undetermined. Unique molecular identifiers were incorporated when the TCRbeta library was constructed. Via MiXCR, TCRdb re-called the PCR reads, giving one row per CDR3 protein. This table has about 900,000 distinct CDR3 sequences, about 29% appearing once. The chain links TRBV13 to TRBJ2-1; D might be TRBD2 (6 bases). The TCR was taken from a boy in the first two years of life who had a stem cell transplant for SCID, so the T cells may come from the graft donor. The source material was PBMCs, mostly from graft donor cells, sampled 360 days after TCRalphabeta/CD19-depleted stem cell transplant. The CDR3 sequence is CASSSSLRGSYNEQFF. Written as DNA, the CDR3 is TGTGCCAGCAGCTCTTCCTTGCGGGGCTCCTACAATGAGCAGTTCTTC.